This T cell receptor beta chain was identified in a study of blood T cell repertoires in COVID-19. Study in general: The United States, Italy and Spain supplied acute and convalescent COVID-19 samples.

The table came from immunoSEQ multiplex PCR; TCRdb's copy has only in-frame clones and leaves some out. The data contain roughly 200,000 clones, about 88% of them singletons. V dropped 5 bases and J dropped 6 bases, with 16 bases sitting between them. There are 14 residues in the CDR3. In germline, CDR1 is SGHTA, CDR2 FQGNSA. The specimen was peripheral blood. This TCR was sampled from a man aged 70-80 years with acute or convalescent COVID-19. The rearrangement uses TRBV7-2 and TRBJ2-5; D is undetermined. The CDR3, as DNA: TGTGCCAGCAGCACTGAACGAGTATCTAAGACCCAGTACTTC. Translating gives CASSTERVSKTQYF.